This is a list of T cell receptor beta chains from one sample in a study of T cell repertoires in cytomegalovirus infection. One entry per CDR3 protein, called by TCRdb with MiXCR from the reads. The sample records about 830,000 distinct CDR3 sequences, about 31% being singletons. Their antigen targets remain unknown. This specimen consisted of cultured CD8+ T cells from PBMCs, obtained from culture after CMV antigen stimulation. All receptors derive from a human donor in good health (CMV status not recorded). Some clones in this sample may be carry-over from other donors' samples. Both conserved end residues are part of each CDR3. A D gene is named only where the DNA matches it firmly. Expanded clones are given a class, and other clones once, few, many or no size at all.

few	TRBV10-1	-	TRBJ2-6	TGCGCCAGCAGTGAGTCAAAGGGGCTTGGGGCCAACGTCCTGACTTTC	CASSESKGLGANVLTF
few	TRBV25-1	-	TRBJ1-2	TGTGCCAGCAGGGGGCAACGGACCACCTATGGCTACACCTTC	CASRGQRTTYGYTF
-	TRBV10-2	-	TRBJ1-1	TGCGCCAGCAAATCTTGGGCCCTTGAAGCTTTCTTT	CASKSWALEAFF
once	TRBV6-6	-	TRBJ2-5	TGTGTCAGCAGTTACCCAGAACCGGGGGAGACCCAGTACTTC	CVSSYPEPGETQYF
few	TRBV12-3/TRBV12-4	TRBD2	TRBJ2-3	TGTGCCAGCAGTCGCTCTAGCGGGGGGGCCAAAGATACGCAGTATTTT	CASSRSSGGAKDTQYF
many	TRBV7-6	TRBD2	TRBJ2-1	TGTGCCAGCACCCTGGGGGGGGGGTTCTACAATGAGCAGTTCTTC	CASTLGGGFYNEQFF
many	TRBV7-6	-	TRBJ2-7	TGTGCCAGCAGCCCCCTAAATGATGAGCAGTACTTC	CASSPLNDEQYF
few	TRBV27	-	TRBJ2-3	TGTGCCAGCAGTCAGGGGTCACGGGGGACAGATACGCAGTATTTT	CASSQGSRGTDTQYF
many	TRBV7-2	TRBD1	TRBJ2-7	TGTGCCAGCAGCCCACGGGACAGCATTTTCGAGCAGTACTTC	CASSPRDSIFEQYF
-	TRBV12-3/TRBV12-4	-	TRBJ2-1	TGTGCCAGCAGTTTAGGCGGGATTACCCTTTCCAATGAGCAGTTCTTC	CASSLGGITLSNEQFF
-	TRBV12-3/TRBV12-4	-	TRBJ1-1	TGTGCCAGCAGTAATCAGAACACTGAAGCTTTCTTT	CASSNQNTEAFF
many	TRBV7-2	-	TRBJ2-1	TGTGCCAGCAGCTTCATAACAGGGATCAATGAGCAGTTCTTC	CASSFITGINEQFF
-	TRBV10-3	-	TRBJ2-3	TGTGCCATCAGTGTTGGTAGCGGAGATACGCAGTATTTT	CAISVGSGDTQYF
few	TRBV27	-	TRBJ2-2	TGTGCCAGCAGTTCGAGGAACATCGCGAACACCGGGGAGCTGTTTTTT	CASSSRNIANTGELFF
-	TRBV4-2	-	TRBJ2-3	TGTGCCAGCAGCCAATACCCCCAGATCACAGATACGCAGTATTTT	CASSQYPQITDTQYF
-	TRBV11-2	-	TRBJ2-1	TGTGCCAGCGCCTCCCGGAGGGCTGAGCAGTTCTTC	CASASRRAEQFF
few	TRBV19	-	TRBJ2-1	TGTGCCAGTATCGGCCTGAGGGCAGGGGACTACAATGAGCAGTTCTTC	CASIGLRAGDYNEQFF
few	TRBV6-6	-	TRBJ2-4	TGTGCCAGCAGTTACTCACCGGGCGGGCAAAACATTCAGTACTTC	CASSYSPGGQNIQYF
-	TRBV20-1	-	TRBJ1-6	TGCAGTGCACCAGGGAATTCACCCCTCCACTTT	CSAPGNSPLHF
-	TRBV9	-	TRBJ2-1	TGTGCCAGCAGCGTAGGGGACCGGTCGGATGAGCAGTTCTTC	CASSVGDRSDEQFF
few	TRBV10-3	TRBD1	TRBJ1-5	TGTGCCATCAGTGAGACGGACAGGGGGTATGATCAGCCCCAGCATTTT	CAISETDRGYDQPQHF
-	TRBV6-1	-	TRBJ2-2	TGTGCCAGCACCAGAGGAAGACCGAACACCGGGGAGCTGTTTTTT	CASTRGRPNTGELFF
-	TRBV10-1	TRBD1	TRBJ2-3	TGCGCCAGCAGTGACTCGGTCGCGGACAGGATGATAGATACGCAGTATTTT	CASSDSVADRMIDTQYF
-	TRBV6-5	TRBD1	TRBJ2-3	TGTGCCAGCAGTTACTTTACCGGGACAGGGGGAACCACAGATACGCAGTATTTT	CASSYFTGTGGTTDTQYF
-	TRBV9	-	TRBJ1-5	TGTGTCAGCAGTAGGGGGGGGCATCAGCCCCAGCATTTT	CVSSRGGHQPQHF
many	TRBV6-1	-	TRBJ1-2	TGTGCCAGCAGTAGCCGGGACGGCGCTAACTATGGCTACACCTTC	CASSSRDGANYGYTF